This T cell receptor (beta chain) came from a study of tumor-infiltrating lymphocytes in primary liver carcinoma. Study information: The patients comprised men and women between the ages of 30 and 69 years. Points from the study as a whole: Less overlap was seen in tumor-adjacent and tumor-blood pairs than in tumor region pairs.

Blood RNA originated from unsorted whole blood, with germline DNA additionally extracted. The study enrolled treatment-naive patients with chronic HBV infection. Peripheral blood, approximately 4.4 milliliters, was collected prior to surgery. Points on this clonotype: Its antigen is not known.

The investigators made TCR beta cDNA from around 530 ng total RNA, using a constant-region primer. Construction of TCR beta libraries relied on three successive nested multiplex PCR rounds employing slightly modified ARM-PCR. Rounds one and two of PCR, each of roughly 10 cycles, were primed with TRBV1-TRBV30 forward primers and a C-beta reverse primer. Via MiXCR, TCRdb re-called the multiplex PCR reads, giving one row per CDR3 protein. The data hold fewer than 350,000 distinct CDR3 sequences, with roughly two thirds observed a single time. This CDR3 has 15 amino acids. Germline V gene sequence: CDR1 SGHAT, CDR2 FQNNGV. Losses at the gene ends were 2 bases for V and 6 bases for J; bases not matched to a gene: 8.

The receptor was derived from a man in his forties with primary liver carcinoma and hepatitis B virus infection. The rearrangement uses TRBV11-2 and TRBJ1-2; the match to TRBD1 covers 8 bases. The sequenced sample consisted of peripheral blood. Here the CDR3 DNA reads TGTGCCAGCAGCTTAAACAGGGGGGGTTTCGATGGCTACACCTTC. The encoded protein is CASSLNRGGFDGYTF.